The next 19 T cell receptor beta chains were all read from a single sample in a study of blood T cells in healthy people across ages. A second PCR, run for 7 to 11 cycles, used a sample-barcoded 5' primer plus a J-beta primer mix. MiXCR was run by TCRdb on the 5' RACE reads, yielding one entry per CDR3 protein. The sample carries 650,000 to 1,000,000 distinct CDR3 sequences, about 36% recorded once. Sequencing was performed on blood. The receptors derive from a man in his late teens or twenties in good health.

This chain joins TRBV6-2 or TRBV6-3 and TRBJ2-1, with 8 bases lining up with TRBD2. Trimming removed 5 bases from V and 4 bases from J; junction bases left unmatched: 10. Germline V gene data show CDR1 as MNHEY and CDR2 as SVGEGT. The CDR3 extends over 16 amino acids. The DNA for the CDR3 is TGTGCCAGCAGTCTCGTCGGGGGGGCGAAATACAATGAGCAGTTCTTC. It translates to CASSLVGGAKYNEQFF.

This clonotype came up a few times. The CDR3 nucleotides read TGTGCCAGCAGCCCCCCGAGAGGGGGGACATACAATGAGCAGTTCTTC. Protein sequence: CASSPPRGGTYNEQFF. V gene TRBV7-3 combines with J gene TRBJ2-1, with D perhaps TRBD1 or TRBD2 (6 bases each). V was trimmed by 5 bases and J by 4 bases, leaving 18 bases between them. Germline V gives CDR1 SGHTA, CDR2 FQGTGA. This CDR3 has 16 residues.

V is TRBV6-6 and J is TRBJ1-2; D perhaps matches TRBD1 (6 bases). V gave up 4 bases and J gave up 10 bases, with 19 bases separating them. The CDR3 is 14 residues long. Germline CDR1 MNHNY, CDR2 SVGAGI (reference sequence). The CDR3 DNA reads TGTGCCAGCAGTTGCGGGGGCAACAGGGAGGCCTACACCTTC. Protein: CASSCGGNREAYTF.

This clonotype was counted ten times or more. The V gene is TRBV5-1, the J gene TRBJ1-2; D uncertain. Deletions cut 5 bases from V and 5 bases from J, with 22 bases between. The CDR3 is 16 residues long. CDR1 and CDR2 (germline): SGHRS, YFSETQ. Here the CDR3 DNA reads TGCGCCAGCAGTTCCTCAGGAGGTCGGGTCGGATATGGCTACACCTTC. Amino acids: CASSSSGGRVGYGYTF.

About this clonotype: A clone one base away is much larger, so this may be a read error. The chain is built from TRBV20-1 and TRBJ1-2; no definite D call. Germline CDR1 reads DFQATT; CDR2 reads SNEGSKA (reference sequence). CDR3 length: 10 amino acids. DNA of the CDR3: TGCAGTGCTAGGGGTTACGGCTACATCTTC. Amino acid sequence: CSARGYGYIF.

This clonotype appeared a few times. The chain joins TRBV9 to TRBJ2-3; D is unclear. The CDR3 is 14 residues long. The germline V and J ends were trimmed by 4 bases and 3 bases, with 12 bases remaining between them. Germline CDR1 reads SGDLS; CDR2 reads YYNGEE. This chain's CDR3 is CASSSRPGTDTQYF. The CDR3 nucleotides read TGTGCCAGCAGCTCACGTCCCGGGACAGATACGCAGTATTTT. The variable domain in full, with the rest retrieved from reference TRBV9 and TRBJ2-3, is DSGVTQTPKHLITATGQRVTLRCSPRSGDLSVYWYQQSLDQGLQFLIQYYNGEERAKGNILERFSAQQFPDLHSELNLSSLELGDSALYFCASSSRPGTDTQYFGPGTRLTVL.

The chain has TRBV24-1 and TRBJ2-1, with 10 bases aligning to TRBD1. The germline gives CDR1 KGHDR, CDR2 SFDVKD. The CDR3 contains 15 residues. The V gene end was trimmed by 4 bases and the J gene end by 7 bases; junction bases not matched to a gene: 6. The CDR3 nucleotides are TGTGCCACCAGTGAACCGGGACAGGGGCGAAATGAGCAGTTCTTC. This encodes CATSEPGQGRNEQFF.

This clonotype showed up just once. The chain employs TRBV4-1 and TRBJ2-6; 12 bases map to TRBD2. The CDR3 is 21 residues long. With V trimmed by 0 bases and J by 5 bases, 14 bases remained unmatched. From germline, CDR1 is MGHRA and CDR2 YSYEKL. CDR3 in amino acids: CASSQDRKTSGGAMRANVLTF. DNA for the CDR3: TGCGCCAGCAGCCAAGATAGAAAGACTAGCGGGGGCGCCATGAGGGCCAACGTCCTGACTTTC.

Only a few counts were recorded for this clonotype. V usage is TRBV20-1 and J usage is TRBJ1-1; maybe TRBD1 (5 bases). Germline loops: CDR1 DFQATT, CDR2 SNEGSKA (reference sequence). CDR3 length: 14 amino acids. Trimming took off 3 bases at V and 0 bases at J, with 11 bases between the two ends. DNA of the CDR3: TGCAGTGCTAGCGTGGTGGGGGTGAACACTGAAGCTTTCTTT. Its translation: CSASVVGVNTEAFF.

The chain couples TRBV6-6 to TRBJ2-4; 7 nucleotides match TRBD2. V shed 2 bases and J 12 bases; nucleotides not matched to a gene: 7. The V gene's germline CDR1 is MNHNY and CDR2 SVGAGI (reference sequence). The CDR3 spans 13 residues. The CDR3 coding sequence is TGTGCCAGCAGTTACGGGGACGGGGGGTCTCAGTACTTC. It yields the protein CASSYGDGGSQYF.

This clonotype occurred a few times. The V call is TRBV20-1, the J call TRBJ2-5; 7 bases are a match to TRBD2. The J segment lost 7 bases and the V segment lost 7 bases, leaving 12 bases of the junction unmatched. The V gene's germline CDR1 is DFQATT and CDR2 SNEGSKA (reference sequence). This CDR3 region has 13 residues. The CDR3 DNA follows: TGCAGTGTGGGGGAGGGAGTTATGGGGACCCAGTACTTC. It translates to CSVGEGVMGTQYF.

This clonotype has more than one count but fewer than ten. The chain recombines TRBV20-1 with TRBJ2-5; D possibly corresponds to TRBD1 (6 bases). The CDR3 consists of 13 residues. Germline CDR1 is DFQATT and CDR2 is SNEGSKA (reference sequence). The V end lost 6 bases, the J end lost 11 bases, and 22 bases lay between the germline ends. The CDR3 region has the DNA TGCAGTGCCCAGACAGGAGTAATGAATGAGCAGTACTTC. Amino acid sequence: CSAQTGVMNEQYF.

This clonotype was counted between two and nine times. The chain carries TRBV6-5 and TRBJ1-5, with TRBD1 identical over 9 bases. Losses at the gene ends were 2 bases for V and 2 bases for J; bases not matched to a gene: 7. The germline V gene encodes CDR1 MNHEY and CDR2 SVGAGI. CDR3 length equals 17 residues. The CDR3 nucleotides read TGTGCCAGCAGTTACACCAAGGACAGGGGAGGCAATCAGCCCCAGCATTTT. It translates to CASSYTKDRGGNQPQHF.

On this clonotype itself: An end of the junction does not agree with germline; a read error may underlie this. V and J are TRBV6-4 and TRBJ2-2; 7 bases map to TRBD1. The germline V gene encodes CDR1 MRHNA and CDR2 SNTAGT. There are 15 residues in the CDR3. The CDR3: CVSSDRADRTGELFF. The CDR3 bases are TGTGTCAGCAGCGACAGGGCGGATCGTACCGGGGAGCTGTTTTTT.

This clonotype was seen ten or more times. The chain links TRBV12-3 or TRBV12-4 to TRBJ2-5, with a possible D match to TRBD2 (5 bases). The V end lost 0 bases, the J end lost 3 bases, and 14 bases lay between the germline ends. The CDR3 runs to 16 residues. CDR3 sequence (DNA): TGTGCCAGCAGTTTAGCGCGCGGGTCAGTAAAAGAGACCCAGTACTTC. Protein sequence: CASSLARGSVKETQYF.

In this sample, this clonotype turned up a few times. The rearrangement links TRBV4-2 to TRBJ2-3; 10 nucleotides match TRBD2. The CDR3 consists of 17 residues. Germline CDR1 reads LGHNA; CDR2 reads YNFKEQ. With 4 bases clipped from V and 0 bases from J, the junction kept 7 bases outside the gene matches. The CDR3 nucleotides are TGTGCCAGCAGCCTGGACGCTAGCGGGAGTAGCACAGATACGCAGTATTTT. Encoded protein: CASSLDASGSSTDTQYF.

CDR3 sequence: CASRGKRDGYTF. The CDR3 DNA reads as TGCGCCAGCAGAGGAAAGAGGGATGGCTACACCTTC. V usage is TRBV5-1 and J usage is TRBJ1-2; D ambiguous. CDR1 is SGHRS and CDR2 is YFSETQ in the germline V gene. The V gene lost 5 bases and the J gene lost 6 bases, with 11 bases spanning the gap. This CDR3 is 12 amino acids long.

The chain joins TRBV2 to TRBJ2-1, with 11 bases identical to TRBD2. Trimming removed 6 bases from V and 0 bases from J; junction bases left unmatched: 13. Per germline, CDR1 SNHLY and CDR2 FYNNEI. There are 19 residues in the CDR3. The CDR3 nucleotides are TGTGCCAGCAGCGGTCTAGCGGGGGGCCTCCAAAGCTCCTACAATGAGCAGTTCTTC. Amino acid sequence: CASSGLAGGLQSSYNEQFF.

The rearrangement uses TRBV7-9 and TRBJ2-7; D perhaps matches TRBD2 (5 bases). The DNA end favors TRBJ2-4, so the J call may be wrong. CDR1 SEHNR and CDR2 FQNEAQ come from the germline V gene (reference sequence). This CDR3 comprises 15 residues. The CDR3 reads CASSSDLSSQNIQYF. The CDR3, as DNA: TGTGCCAGCAGCTCCGATTTATCTAGCCAAAACATTCAGTACTTC.